These 3 T cell receptor beta chains came from one sample sequenced in a study of CD8 T cells in Susac syndrome. RNA was extracted with the RNeasy kit, and a quantity of roughly 0.5 to 1 ug was reverse transcribed using random hexamers. One entry per CDR3 protein results from TCRdb running MiXCR on the immunoSEQ multiplex PCR reads. Here the sample spans about 80,000 distinct CDR3 sequences, around 94% being singletons. The sequenced sample consisted of CD8+ T cells from PBMCs. These receptors came from a human donor in good health.

This clonotype was observed once. The V gene is TRBV27, the J gene TRBJ2-1; D remains unclear. The CDR3 spans 13 residues. V lost 3 bases to trimming and J lost 5 bases, with 8 bases between them. Germline V gene sequence: CDR1 MNHEY, CDR2 SMNVEV (reference sequence). CDR3 loop: CASSLGPHNEQFF. In nucleotides, the CDR3 is TGTGCCAGCAGTTTGGGCCCGCACAATGAGCAGTTCTTC.

The rearrangement uses TRBV12-3 or TRBV12-4 and TRBJ1-1; no clear D gene. The CDR3 is 15 residues long. Trimming took off 1 base at V and 1 base at J, with 10 bases between the two ends. CDR3 DNA: TGTGCCAGCAGTTTAGGGCCCATCGAGAACACTGAAGCTTTCTTT. This codes for CASSLGPIENTEAFF.

This clonotype was found once. The gene calls are TRBV7-9 and TRBJ2-4; D is perhaps TRBD2 (5 bases). The CDR3 is 13 residues long. CDR1 SEHNR and CDR2 FQNEAQ come from the germline V gene (reference sequence). Trimming removed 5 bases from V and 5 bases from J, with 10 bases in between. The CDR3 region has the DNA TGTGCCAGCAGCCCGTGGGGAGAAAACATTCAGTACTTC. It encodes CASSPWGENIQYF.